Following are 9 T cell receptor beta chains from one sample sequenced in a study of shared T cell receptors in the human thymus. The table came from immunoSEQ multiplex PCR; TCRdb's copy has only in-frame clones and leaves some out. The sample contains under 850,000 clones, roughly 90% of which appear only once. The same sample was also studied in work on human thymus T cells.

Input material: thymocytes. The receptors here all came from a boy younger than two with a congenital heart defect.

This chain joins TRBV4-3 and TRBJ2-1; 15 nucleotides line up with TRBD2. Unmatched junction bases numbered 12, after V lost 1 base and J lost 8 bases. The CDR3 loop spans 19 amino acids. Germline V gene data show CDR1 as LGHNA and CDR2 as YSLEER. The CDR3 is CASSQGSPGLAGGDDEQFF. The CDR3 DNA reads TGCGCCAGCAGCCAAGGTAGTCCGGGACTAGCGGGAGGTGACGATGAGCAGTTCTTC.

This clone was recorded only once. This chain links TRBV10-1 with TRBJ2-1; D perhaps matches TRBD1 (6 bases). V dropped 0 bases and J dropped 8 bases, with 20 bases sitting between them. The CDR3 covers 17 residues. From germline, CDR1 is WNHNN and CDR2 SYGVQD (reference sequence). CDR3 amino acids: CASSESGAGRRDDEQFF. In nucleotides, the CDR3 is TGCGCCAGCAGTGAGTCGGGGGCGGGCCGACGGGACGATGAGCAGTTCTTC.

This clone was picked up one time. The chain links TRBV12-5 to TRBJ2-1; D is uncertain. The germline CDR1 and CDR2 sequences are LGHNT and FRNRAP. Trimming removed 7 bases at V and 0 bases at J, with 13 bases between. This CDR3 has 15 amino acids. DNA of the CDR3: TGTGCTAGTGCCCGGTTCGTGAGCTCCTACAATGAGCAGTTCTTC. This codes for CASARFVSSYNEQFF.

The rearrangement links TRBV10-3 to TRBJ2-2; D unclear. The CDR3 consists of 16 residues. The germline V gene encodes CDR1 ENHRY and CDR2 SYGVKD. The V end lost 0 bases, the J end lost 6 bases, and 14 bases lay between the germline ends. In DNA, the CDR3 is TGTGCCATCAGTGAGTCGTGGCTAAGCGAGTCCGGGGAGCTGTTTTTT. As protein: CAISESWLSESGELFF.

The chain carries TRBV4-3 and TRBJ2-3; 8 nucleotides align to TRBD2. Germline CDR1 and CDR2: LGHNA and YSLEER. CDR3 length equals 18 residues. V shed 0 bases and J 5 bases; nucleotides not matched to a gene: 13. CDR3 in DNA: TGCGCCAGCAGCCAAGACAGAGCGGGAGATGAGTCGAAAGATACGCAGTATTTT. It yields the protein CASSQDRAGDESKDTQYF.

The CDR3 coding sequence is TGTGCCACCTGGACAGGGCCCAACGAGCAGTACTTC. It specifies CATWTGPNEQYF. V gene TRBV6-5 combines with J gene TRBJ2-7; 8 positions agree with TRBD1. V lost 10 bases and J lost 5; bases outside the gene matches: 7. Germline V gene data show CDR1 as MNHEY and CDR2 as SVGAGI. This CDR3 has 12 residues.

Concerning this clone itself: Additional DNA sequences in this sample encode the identical CDR3. In DNA form, the CDR3 reads TGTGCCAGCAGTCCCGGACAGGGAAGCAATCAGCCCCAGCATTTT. Amino acids: CASSPGQGSNQPQHF. The genes are TRBV27 and TRBJ1-5; 8 nucleotides line up with TRBD1. V trimming: 5 bases; J trimming: 1 base; junction bases outside the gene matches: 4. The CDR3 loop spans 15 amino acids. Germline CDR1 reads MNHEY; CDR2 reads SMNVEV (reference sequence).

In this sample, this clone turned up once. The chain joins TRBV27 to TRBJ2-7; 10 positions match TRBD1. CDR3 length equals 17 residues. J lost 7 bases, V lost 5 bases, and 17 bases had no gene match. Germline loops: CDR1 MNHEY, CDR2 SMNVEV (reference sequence). DNA for the CDR3: TGTGCCAGCAGTATCGACCCGACAGGGGGCTCGGATGGGGAGCAGTACTTC. This gives the protein CASSIDPTGGSDGEQYF.

The chain has TRBV10-3 and TRBJ2-3; TRBD2 matches at 12 bases. Germline V gene sequence: CDR1 ENHRY, CDR2 SYGVKD. Trimming at V came to 0 bases and at J to 1 base, leaving 11 bases not matched to a gene. The CDR3 covers 20 residues. The CDR3 DNA follows: TGTGCCATCAGTGAGTCGAATCTAGCGGGAGGGCGGTTTGGCACAGATACGCAGTATTTT. This codes for CAISESNLAGGRFGTDTQYF.